The entry below gives a single TCR beta chain sequence along with its context. These data are taken from a study of blood T cell repertoires in COVID-19. Study summary: The origin of the acute and convalescent COVID-19 samples was the United States, Italy and Spain. Nucleic acid was either cDNA or gDNA, and it came from T cells, B-cell-depleted T cells, or PBMCs.

V lost 5 bases and J lost 3, with 10 bases in between. This CDR3 has 13 residues. CDR1 and CDR2 (germline): SEHNR, FQNEAQ (reference sequence). Original data processing: Cell counts per sample came from amplifying reference gene primers. Some clones are missing from TCRdb's copy, which holds only in-frame ones; the method was immunoSEQ multiplex PCR. Clonal size and the V and J genes are those of that table, whereas D and trimming came from the DNA. The table lists roughly 500,000 clones, 80% to 90% of them singletons. The clonotype was recovered from a human donor in a cohort sampled during active COVID-19. Sequencing used peripheral blood. The chain has TRBV7-9 and TRBJ1-1, with TRBD1 as a possible D gene (6 bases). In DNA, the CDR3 is TGTGCCAGCAGCCAACAGGGATACACTGAAGCTTTCTTT. Amino acid sequence: CASSQQGYTEAFF. The full variable domain, in which reference TRBV7-9 and TRBJ1-1 provide the parts outside the CDR3, is DTGVSQNPRHKITKRGQNVTFRCDPISEHNRLYWYRQTLGQGPEFLTYFQNEAQLEKSRLLSDRFSAERPKGSFSTLEIQRTEQGDSAMYLCASSQQGYTEAFFGQGTRLTVV.